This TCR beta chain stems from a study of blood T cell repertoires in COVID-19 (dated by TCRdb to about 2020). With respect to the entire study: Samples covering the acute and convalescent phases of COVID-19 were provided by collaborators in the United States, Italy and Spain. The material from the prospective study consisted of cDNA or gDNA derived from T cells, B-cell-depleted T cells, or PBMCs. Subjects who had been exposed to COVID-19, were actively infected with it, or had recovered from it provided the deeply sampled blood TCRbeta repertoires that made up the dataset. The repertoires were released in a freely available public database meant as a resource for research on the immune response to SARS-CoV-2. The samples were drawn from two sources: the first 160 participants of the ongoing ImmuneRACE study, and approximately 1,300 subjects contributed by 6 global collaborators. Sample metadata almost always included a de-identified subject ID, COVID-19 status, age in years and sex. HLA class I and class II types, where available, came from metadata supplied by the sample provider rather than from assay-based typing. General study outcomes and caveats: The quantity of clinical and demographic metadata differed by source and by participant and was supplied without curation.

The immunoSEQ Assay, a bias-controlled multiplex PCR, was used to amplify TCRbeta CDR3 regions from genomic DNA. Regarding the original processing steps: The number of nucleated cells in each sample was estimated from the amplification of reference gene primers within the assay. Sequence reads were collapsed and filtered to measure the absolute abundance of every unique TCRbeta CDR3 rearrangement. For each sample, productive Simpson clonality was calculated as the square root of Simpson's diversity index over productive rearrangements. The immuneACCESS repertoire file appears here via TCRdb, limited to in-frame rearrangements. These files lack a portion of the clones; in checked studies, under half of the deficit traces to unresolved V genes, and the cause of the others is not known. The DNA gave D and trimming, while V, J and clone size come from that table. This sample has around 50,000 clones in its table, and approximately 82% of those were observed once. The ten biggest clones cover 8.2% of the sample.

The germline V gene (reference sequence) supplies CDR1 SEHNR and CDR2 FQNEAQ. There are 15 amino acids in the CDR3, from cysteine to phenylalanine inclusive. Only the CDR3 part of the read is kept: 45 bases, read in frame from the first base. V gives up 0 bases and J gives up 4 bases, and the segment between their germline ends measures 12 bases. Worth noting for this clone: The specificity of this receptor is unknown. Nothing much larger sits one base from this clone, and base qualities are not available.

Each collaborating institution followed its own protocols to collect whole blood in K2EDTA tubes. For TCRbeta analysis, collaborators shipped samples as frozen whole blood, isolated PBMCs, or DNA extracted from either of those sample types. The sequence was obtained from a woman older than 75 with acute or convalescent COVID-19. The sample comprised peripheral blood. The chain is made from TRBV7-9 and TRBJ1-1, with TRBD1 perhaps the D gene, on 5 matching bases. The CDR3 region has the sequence CASSLAAGRGTEAFF. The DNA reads TGTGCCAGCAGCTTAGCGGCGGGGCGAGGCACTGAAGCTTTCTTT.